The TCR beta chain under discussion was sequenced for a study of beta chain features in type 1 diabetes. The entirety of the isolated RNA underwent reverse transcription, so expressed TCRB transcripts were sequenced. Method: immunoSEQ multiplex PCR; TCRdb's copy keeps in-frame clones and lacks some. The table shows 600,000 or so clones, with over 12% occurring only once. As regards this clone: Its antigen remains unknown.

Researchers reported sorting CD4+ naive, central memory, regulatory and stem cell-like memory cells via CD45RO/CCR7/CD25/CD127/CD95/CD27. Study-wide results and caveats: Type 1 diabetes patients showed a moderate but significant shortening of TCRB CDR3s in all four CD4+ subsets. The study found that naive, central memory and Treg TCRB repertoires appeared more similar in patients than in healthy donors. Any HLA type influence on TCRB rearrangement was left unresolved here. Cells with high TCR expression could be over-represented by cDNA sequencing.

CDR1 is GTSNPN and CDR2 is SVGIG in the germline V gene (reference sequence). Trimming stripped 0 bases from V and 3 bases from J, with 8 bases between. The CDR3 sequence is 13 residues long. Sequenced: naive CD4+ T cells from blood. The origin of this receptor is a man in his late teens or twenties with type 1 diabetes. The chain has TRBV30 and TRBJ1-1, with D unclear. The CDR3 bases are TGTGCCTGGAGTGTAACCTCCGACACTGAAGCTTTCTTT. Translating gives CAWSVTSDTEAFF.